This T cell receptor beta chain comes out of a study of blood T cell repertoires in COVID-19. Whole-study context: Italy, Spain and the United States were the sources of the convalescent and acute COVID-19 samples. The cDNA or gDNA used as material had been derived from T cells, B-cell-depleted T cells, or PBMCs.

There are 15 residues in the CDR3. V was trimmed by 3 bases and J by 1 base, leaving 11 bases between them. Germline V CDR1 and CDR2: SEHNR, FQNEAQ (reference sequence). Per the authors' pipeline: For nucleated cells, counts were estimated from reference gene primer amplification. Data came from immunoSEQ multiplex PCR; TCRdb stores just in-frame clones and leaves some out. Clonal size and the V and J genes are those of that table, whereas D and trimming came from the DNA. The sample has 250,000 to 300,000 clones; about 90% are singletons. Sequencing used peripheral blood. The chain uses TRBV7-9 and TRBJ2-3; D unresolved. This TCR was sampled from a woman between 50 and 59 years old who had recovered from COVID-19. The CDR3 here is CASSFPEEGTDTQYF. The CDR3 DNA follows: TGTGCCAGCAGCTTCCCAGAAGAAGGCACAGATACGCAGTATTTT.